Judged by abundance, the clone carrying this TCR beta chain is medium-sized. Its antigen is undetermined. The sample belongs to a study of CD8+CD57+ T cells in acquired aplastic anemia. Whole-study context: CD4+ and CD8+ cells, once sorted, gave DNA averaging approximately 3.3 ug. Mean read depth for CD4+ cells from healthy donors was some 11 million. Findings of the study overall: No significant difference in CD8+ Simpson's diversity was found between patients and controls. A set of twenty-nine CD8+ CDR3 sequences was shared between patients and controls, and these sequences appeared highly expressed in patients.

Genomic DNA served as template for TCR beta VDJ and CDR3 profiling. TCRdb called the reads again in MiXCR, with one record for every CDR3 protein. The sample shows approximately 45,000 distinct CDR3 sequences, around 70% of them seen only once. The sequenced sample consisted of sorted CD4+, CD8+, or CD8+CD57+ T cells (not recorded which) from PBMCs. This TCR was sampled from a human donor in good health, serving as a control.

The CDR3 is CASSLAGGGGDTQYF. The DNA for the CDR3 is TGTGCCAGCAGCTTAGCGGGAGGCGGGGGGGATACGCAGTATTTT. This chain connects TRBV7-8 to TRBJ2-3; TRBD2 matches at 8 bases. This CDR3 comprises 15 residues. V dropped 0 bases and J dropped 6; count of bases not matched to a gene: 5. From germline, CDR1 is SGHVS and CDR2 FQNEAQ.